This TCR beta chain was identified during a study of human T cells and chemical hapten exposure (TCRdb year 2021). For context, the study as a whole: For sensitization, 2% DPC in acetone was applied to a 2 cm by 2 cm area of upper inner arm skin. Weekly therapeutic DPC doses were additionally applied to the scalp of patients throughout the approximately 24-week study period. Patch tests used Finn chambers with 0.01% DPC on the upper back, scored after 6 days by International Contact Dermatitis Research Group standards. The patient cohort, mostly female, included alopecia areata with under or over 50% scalp involvement, alopecia totalis and alopecia universalis. The libraries were sequenced as a pool, and the TCR yield per sample differed mostly because of small variations in library volumes within the pool. This study followed changes in the peripheral blood TCR repertoire in vivo during primary and secondary sensitization of alopecia patients to the hapten diphenylcyclopropenone (DPC). Blood samples were taken from patients before sensitization (week 0) and at 2, 6 and about 24 weeks after DPC sensitization. Blood for TCR sequencing was provided by twenty-nine alopecia patients at one to four time points (pre-sensitization, 2, 6 and 24 weeks). The full study reports these points: After repeated subsampling, the strength of the expansion versus patch-test correlation and the threshold at which it became significant changed. DPC sensitization did not change how many TCRs were above 1 in 1000 frequency, and no evidence was found of alterations in global repertoire structure. Patch test score was positively correlated with the number of PT1 expanded TCRs, with significance at thresholds 8, 16 and 32 but not at 4. Compared with pre-sensitization or healthy control sets, expanded TCRs formed significantly more large CDR3 similarity clusters, which is consistent with antigen-driven responses. All patients had alopecia, a presumed autoimmune disease, so their immune response might differ from that of healthy individuals.

The library was obtained by RACE. Sequenced on a NextSeq 500. During library preparation, unique molecular identifiers were attached to individual cDNA molecules so that TCRs could be counted quantitatively and reproducibly. For every blood RNA sample, sequencing covered both the TCR alpha and TCR beta chains. Concerning the study's data processing: Samples had a median of roughly 99,000 TCRs, with a range from about 23,224 to 700,000. The Decombinator software suite was used to annotate the V, J and CDR3 of the TCR reads. Every sample was subsampled to the same number of TCRs (28,000) for the PS versus PT1 abundance plots. Expanded TCRs were defined as absent before sensitization and observed at least eight times at the 2-week time point. TCRdb trimmed public reads at Q25 via fastp, called clones via MiXCR and kept in-frame beta chains. Records with the same CDR3 protein are collapsed into one entry carrying the most frequent genes and DNA. The V and J calls and clone size come from TCRdb's table, not from the authors' own analysis. This sample is represented by more than 80,000 distinct CDR3 sequences; approximately 11% of them were singletons. The top ten clonotypes cover more than 2.5% of the sample.

Taken from cysteine to phenylalanine, the CDR3 has 14 residues. Only the CDR3 portion is preserved as DNA: 42 bases, with reading frame beginning at the first base. The V end loses 9 bases and the J end loses 2 bases, and a stretch of 13 bases separates them. This clonotype was seen at least ten times. The target of this receptor is not known. Base qualities are not recorded, but no much larger clone differs from it by a single base. The time point label on this specimen signifies: pre-sensitization, week 0. This sample's treatment or condition label indicates: therapeutic diphenylcyclopropenone sensitization with weekly scalp DPC. At each patch-test visit, blood was drawn before the patch test was applied. Patients were considered eligible if aged 18 to 70, diagnosed with alopecia and deemed suitable for DPC therapy, and patients were excluded if pregnant. Total RNA was isolated from unfractionated whole blood collected in Tempus Blood RNA tubes.

Recombination linked TRBV12-3 or TRBV12-4 to TRBJ1-4; the D gene is perhaps TRBD1, on 6 matching bases. The specimen was whole blood, collected in connection with sensitization to the hapten diphenylcyclopropenone (DPC). The receptor was isolated from a woman aged 60-75 years with alopecia areata. Some clones in this sample may be carry-over from other donors' samples. The DNA sequence reads TGTGCCAGTACACCGACAGGCACTAATGAAAAACTGTTTTTT. Its protein is CASTPTGTNEKLFF.